The text below deals with one T cell receptor beta chain. Its antigen is unknown. One entry per CDR3 protein, called by TCRdb with MiXCR from the 5' RACE reads. The table includes some 450,000 distinct CDR3 sequences, approximately 19% detected once. This sample was included in a study of T-cell memory formation after mild COVID-19. Whole-study findings and limits: Contracting clones from day 15 to 85 had balanced CD4/CD8; later expanders favoured CD4+.

The CDR3 extends over 15 amino acids. V was clipped by 0 bases and J by 5 bases; unmatched bases: 2. Germline CDR1 is LGHNA and CDR2 is YNFKEQ. The TCR originated in a man between 18 and 29 years old who had mild COVID-19 (a few samples of this study predate the infection). Cell type and time point are not known. The genes are TRBV4-2 and TRBJ2-5, with 11 nucleotides matching TRBD2. The material sequenced was PBMCs or a T cell subset sorted from them (not recorded which). As DNA, the CDR3 is TGTGCCAGCAGCCAAGAGGCTAGCGGGGGGGAGACCCAGTACTTC. Translation: CASSQEASGGETQYF.